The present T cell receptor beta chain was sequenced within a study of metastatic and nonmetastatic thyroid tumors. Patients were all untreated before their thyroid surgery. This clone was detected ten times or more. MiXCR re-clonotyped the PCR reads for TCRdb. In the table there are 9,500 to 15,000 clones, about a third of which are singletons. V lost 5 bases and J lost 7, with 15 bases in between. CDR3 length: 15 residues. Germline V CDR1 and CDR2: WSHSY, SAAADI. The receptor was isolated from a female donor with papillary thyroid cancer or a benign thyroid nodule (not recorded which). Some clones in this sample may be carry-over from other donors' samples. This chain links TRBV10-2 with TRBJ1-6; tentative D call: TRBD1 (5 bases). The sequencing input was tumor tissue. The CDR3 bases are TGCGCCAGCAGTCGCGGGGCAGGACTAAATTCACCCCTCCACTTT. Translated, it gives CASSRGAGLNSPLHF.